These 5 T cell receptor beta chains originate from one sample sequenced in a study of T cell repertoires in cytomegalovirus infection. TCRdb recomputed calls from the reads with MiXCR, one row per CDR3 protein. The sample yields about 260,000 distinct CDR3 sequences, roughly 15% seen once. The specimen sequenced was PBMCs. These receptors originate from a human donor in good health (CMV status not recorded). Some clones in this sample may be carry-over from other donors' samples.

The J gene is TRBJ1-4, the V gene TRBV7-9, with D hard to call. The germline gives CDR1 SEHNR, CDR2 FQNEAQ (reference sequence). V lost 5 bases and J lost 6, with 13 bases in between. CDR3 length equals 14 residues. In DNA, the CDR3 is TGTGCCAGCAGCCCCGGACGGGTTCATGAAAAACTGTTTTTT. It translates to CASSPGRVHEKLFF. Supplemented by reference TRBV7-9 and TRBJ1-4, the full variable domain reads DTGVSQNPRHKITKRGQNVTFRCDPISEHNRLYWYRQTLGQGPEFLTYFQNEAQLEKSRLLSDRFSAERPKGSFSTLEIQRTEQGDSAMYLCASSPGRVHEKLFFGSGTQLSVL.

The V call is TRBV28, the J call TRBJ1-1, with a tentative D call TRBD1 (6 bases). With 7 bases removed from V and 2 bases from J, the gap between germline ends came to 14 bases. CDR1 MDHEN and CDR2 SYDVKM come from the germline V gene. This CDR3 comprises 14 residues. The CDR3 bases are TGTGCCAGCAAAGATGGCAGGGGAAACACTGAAGCTTTCTTT. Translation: CASKDGRGNTEAFF.

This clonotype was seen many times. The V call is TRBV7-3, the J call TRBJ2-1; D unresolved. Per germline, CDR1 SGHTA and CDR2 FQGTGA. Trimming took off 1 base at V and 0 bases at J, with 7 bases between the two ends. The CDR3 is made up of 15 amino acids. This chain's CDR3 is CASSLIRSSYNEQFF. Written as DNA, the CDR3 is TGTGCCAGCAGCTTAATCCGGAGCTCCTACAATGAGCAGTTCTTC. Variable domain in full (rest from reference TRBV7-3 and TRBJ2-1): GAGVSQTPSNKVTEKGKYVELRCDPISGHTALYWYRQSLGQGPEFLIYFQGTGAADDSGLPNDRFFAVRPEGSVSTLKIQRTERGDSAVYLCASSLIRSSYNEQFFGPGTRLTVL.

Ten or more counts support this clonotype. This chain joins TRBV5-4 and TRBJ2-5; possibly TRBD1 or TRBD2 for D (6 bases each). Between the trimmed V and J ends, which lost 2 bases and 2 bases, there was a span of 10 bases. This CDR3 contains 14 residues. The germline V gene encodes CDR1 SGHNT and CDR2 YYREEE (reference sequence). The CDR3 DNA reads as TGTGCCAGCAGCTTTGGGGGGACACAAGAGACCCAGTACTTC. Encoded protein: CASSFGGTQETQYF.

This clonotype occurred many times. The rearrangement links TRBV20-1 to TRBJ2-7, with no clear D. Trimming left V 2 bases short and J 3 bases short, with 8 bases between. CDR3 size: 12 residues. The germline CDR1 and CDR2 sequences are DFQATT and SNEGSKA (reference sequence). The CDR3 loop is CSARPMDYEQYF. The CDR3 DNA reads TGCAGTGCTAGACCCATGGACTACGAGCAGTACTTC.